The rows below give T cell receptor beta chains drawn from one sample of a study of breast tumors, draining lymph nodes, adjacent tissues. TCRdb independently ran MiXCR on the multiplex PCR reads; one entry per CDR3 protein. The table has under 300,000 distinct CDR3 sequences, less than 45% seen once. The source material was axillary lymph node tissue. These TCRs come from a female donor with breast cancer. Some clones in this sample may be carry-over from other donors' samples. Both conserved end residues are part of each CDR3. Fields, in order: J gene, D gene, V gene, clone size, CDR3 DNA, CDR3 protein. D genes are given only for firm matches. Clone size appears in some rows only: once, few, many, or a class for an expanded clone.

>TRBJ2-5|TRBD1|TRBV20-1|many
TGCAGTGCCGTTGAACAGGGGGCAGTTGGGACCCAGTACTTC
CSAVEQGAVGTQYF
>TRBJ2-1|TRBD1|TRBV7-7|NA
TGTGCTAGCAGCTTTCCGGGACAGGGGTTAGGCAATGAGCAGTTCTTC
CASSFPGQGLGNEQFF
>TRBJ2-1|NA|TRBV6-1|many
TGTGCCAGCAGTCCCTCGGACGGGAGCTCCTACAATGAGCAGTTCTTC
CASSPSDGSSYNEQFF
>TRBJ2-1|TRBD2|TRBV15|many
TGTGCCACCAGCAAACTAGCGGCCTCCTACAATGAGCAGTTCTTC
CATSKLAASYNEQFF
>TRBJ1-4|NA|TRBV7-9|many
TGTGCCAGCAGCTTGACTGACCCGGGCAAAGAAAAACTGTTTTTT
CASSLTDPGKEKLFF
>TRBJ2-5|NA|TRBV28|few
TGTGCCAGCAGGCCAGGGTTACAAGAGACCCAGTACTTC
CASRPGLQETQYF
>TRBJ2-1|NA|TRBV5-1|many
TGCGCCAGCAGCTTTGACAAGTACAATGAGCAGTTCTTC
CASSFDKYNEQFF
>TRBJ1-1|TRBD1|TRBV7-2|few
TGTGCCAGCAGCCTGGACAGGCTTCGAACTGAAGCTTTCTTT
CASSLDRLRTEAFF
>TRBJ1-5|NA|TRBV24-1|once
TGTGCCACCAGTGATACAGGGAACCAGCCCCAGCATTTT
CATSDTGNQPQHF
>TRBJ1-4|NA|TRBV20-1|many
TGCAGTGCTAGAGGGGTCAGCCTTGCAACTAATGAAAAACTGTTTTTT
CSARGVSLATNEKLFF
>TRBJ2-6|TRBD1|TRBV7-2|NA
TGTGCCAGCAGCTTAACGACCGGACAGGGCTACTCTGGGGCCAACGTCCTGACTTTC
CASSLTTGQGYSGANVLTF
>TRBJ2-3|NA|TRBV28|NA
TGTGCCAGCAGTTTGGGGTACGCAGATACGCAGTATTTT
CASSLGYADTQYF
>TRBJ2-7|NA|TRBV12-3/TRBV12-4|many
TGTGCCAGCAGGAACAGCGGCCAAACGGAGCAGTACTTC
CASRNSGQTEQYF
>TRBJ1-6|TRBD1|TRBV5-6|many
TGTGCCAGCAGCCTGGGCTGGGGACAGGGAGATTCACCCCTCCACTTT
CASSLGWGQGDSPLHF
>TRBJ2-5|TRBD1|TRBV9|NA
TGTGCCAGCAGCGTGGGACAGTACCAAGAGACCCAGTCCTTC
CASSVGQYQETQSF
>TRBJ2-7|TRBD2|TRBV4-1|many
TGCGCCAGCAGCCTCGGGACTAGCGAATCCTACGAGCAGTACTTC
CASSLGTSESYEQYF
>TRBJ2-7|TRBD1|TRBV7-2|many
TGTGCCAGCGGGAACCCGGACAGGTTGACCTACGAGCAGTACTTC
CASGNPDRLTYEQYF
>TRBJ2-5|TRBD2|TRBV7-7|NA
TGTGCTAGCAGCAACGGACTAGCGGGGGAGACCCAGTACTTC
CASSNGLAGETQYF
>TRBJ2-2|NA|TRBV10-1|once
TGCGCCAGCAGTCCCCTTCCCGGGACCTCTCGCCCCGGGGAGCTGTTTTTT
CASSPLPGTSRPGELFF
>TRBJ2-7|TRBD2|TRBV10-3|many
TGTGCCATCAGTGAGTCCGAAGCTAGCGGCTACGAGCAGTACTTC
CAISESEASGYEQYF
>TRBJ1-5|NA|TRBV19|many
TGTGCCAGTAGTTCGACTGAAAATCAGCCCCAGCATTTT
CASSSTENQPQHF
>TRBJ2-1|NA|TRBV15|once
TGTGCCACCAGCAGAGATATTTCAGGGAGAAGCTACAATGAGCAGTTCTTC
CATSRDISGRSYNEQFF